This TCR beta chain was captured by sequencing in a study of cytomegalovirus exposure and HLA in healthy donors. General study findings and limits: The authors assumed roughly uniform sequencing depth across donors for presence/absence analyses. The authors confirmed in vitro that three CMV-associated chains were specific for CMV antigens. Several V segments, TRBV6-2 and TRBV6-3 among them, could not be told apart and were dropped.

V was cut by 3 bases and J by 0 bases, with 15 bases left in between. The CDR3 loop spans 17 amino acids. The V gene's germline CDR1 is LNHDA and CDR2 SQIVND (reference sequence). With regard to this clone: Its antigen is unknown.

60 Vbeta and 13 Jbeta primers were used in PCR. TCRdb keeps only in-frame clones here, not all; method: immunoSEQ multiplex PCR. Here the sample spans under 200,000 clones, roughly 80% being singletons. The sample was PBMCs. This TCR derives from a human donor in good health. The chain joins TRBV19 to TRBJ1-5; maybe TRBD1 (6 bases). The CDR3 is CASSITRGHISNQPQHF. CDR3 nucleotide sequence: TGTGCCAGTAGTATTACAAGGGGACACATTAGCAATCAGCCCCAGCATTTT. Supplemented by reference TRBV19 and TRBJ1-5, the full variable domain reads DGGITQSPKYLFRKEGQNVTLSCEQNLNHDAMYWYRQDPGQGLRLIYYSQIVNDFQKGDIAEGYSVSREKKESFPLTVTSAQKNPTAFYLCASSITRGHISNQPQHFGDGTRLSIL.